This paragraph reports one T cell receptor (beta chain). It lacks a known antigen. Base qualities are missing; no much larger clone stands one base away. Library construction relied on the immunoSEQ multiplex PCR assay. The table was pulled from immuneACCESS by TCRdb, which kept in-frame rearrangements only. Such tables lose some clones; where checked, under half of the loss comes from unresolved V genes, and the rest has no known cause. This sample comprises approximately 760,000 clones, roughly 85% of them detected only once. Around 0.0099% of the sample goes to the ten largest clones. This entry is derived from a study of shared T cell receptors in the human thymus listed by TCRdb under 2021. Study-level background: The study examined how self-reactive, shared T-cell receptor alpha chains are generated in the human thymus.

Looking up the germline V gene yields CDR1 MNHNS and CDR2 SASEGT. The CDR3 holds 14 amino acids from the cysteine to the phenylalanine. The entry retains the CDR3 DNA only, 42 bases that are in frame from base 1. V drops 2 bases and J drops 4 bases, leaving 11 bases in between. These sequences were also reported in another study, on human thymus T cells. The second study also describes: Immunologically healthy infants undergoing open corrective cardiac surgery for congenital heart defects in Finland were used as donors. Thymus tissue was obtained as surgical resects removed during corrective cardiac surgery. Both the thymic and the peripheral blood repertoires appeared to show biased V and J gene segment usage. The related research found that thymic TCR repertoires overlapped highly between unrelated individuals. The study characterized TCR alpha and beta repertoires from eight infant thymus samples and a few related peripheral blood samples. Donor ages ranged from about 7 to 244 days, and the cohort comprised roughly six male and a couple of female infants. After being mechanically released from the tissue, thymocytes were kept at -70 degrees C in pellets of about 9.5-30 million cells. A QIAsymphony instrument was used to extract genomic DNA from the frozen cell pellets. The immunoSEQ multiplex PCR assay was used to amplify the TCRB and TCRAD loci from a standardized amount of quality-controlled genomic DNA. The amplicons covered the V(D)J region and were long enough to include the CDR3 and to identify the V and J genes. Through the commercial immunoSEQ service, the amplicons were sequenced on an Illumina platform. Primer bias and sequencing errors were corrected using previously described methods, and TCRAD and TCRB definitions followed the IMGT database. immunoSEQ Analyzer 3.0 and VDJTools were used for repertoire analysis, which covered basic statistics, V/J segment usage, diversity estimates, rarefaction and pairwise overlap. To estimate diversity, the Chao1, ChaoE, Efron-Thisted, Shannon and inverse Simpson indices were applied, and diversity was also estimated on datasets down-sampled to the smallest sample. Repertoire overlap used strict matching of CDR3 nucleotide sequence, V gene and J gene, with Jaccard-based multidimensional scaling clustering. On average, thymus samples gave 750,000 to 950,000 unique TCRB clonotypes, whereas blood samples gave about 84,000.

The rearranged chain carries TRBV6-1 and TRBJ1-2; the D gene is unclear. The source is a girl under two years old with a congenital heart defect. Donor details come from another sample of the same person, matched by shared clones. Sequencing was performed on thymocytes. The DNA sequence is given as TGTGCCAGCAGTGAATCCCCAGTAACCTATGGCTACACCTTC. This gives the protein CASSESPVTYGYTF.